This TCR beta chain was sequenced for a study of cytomegalovirus exposure and HLA in healthy donors. Background on the study: About 83 million unique TCRs from HLA-typed donors made up an early data release.

The CDR3 is 15 residues long. Germline lookup yields CDR1 SGHRS and CDR2 YFSETQ. V lost 0 bases and J 3 bases, leaving 10 bases between the germline ends. Study-wide points: TCR beta sequences reportedly predicted most subjects' HLA-A and HLA-B alleles accurately. Later analysis showed TCR association rates varying by HLA locus, highest for DRB1 and lowest for HLA-C. Later analysis identified some 16,000 TCR beta sequences associated with HLA alleles, using a false discovery rate threshold of 0.05.

The count of this clone is one. Its antigen is not known. The PCR employed 60 Vbeta primers together with 13 Jbeta primers. Only in-frame clones appear in the TCRdb table, and some are missing; sequencing was by immunoSEQ multiplex PCR. The sample includes 160,000 or so clones, 60% to 80% of them seen just once. The chain uses TRBV5-1 and TRBJ1-5; D is ambiguous. The sequence was obtained from a man aged 40-55 years in good health and CMV-seropositive. The sequenced sample consisted of PBMCs. The CDR3 DNA reads TGCGCCAGCAGCTTGGACAAGGCGGACAATCAGCCCCAGCATTTT. Translation: CASSLDKADNQPQHF.